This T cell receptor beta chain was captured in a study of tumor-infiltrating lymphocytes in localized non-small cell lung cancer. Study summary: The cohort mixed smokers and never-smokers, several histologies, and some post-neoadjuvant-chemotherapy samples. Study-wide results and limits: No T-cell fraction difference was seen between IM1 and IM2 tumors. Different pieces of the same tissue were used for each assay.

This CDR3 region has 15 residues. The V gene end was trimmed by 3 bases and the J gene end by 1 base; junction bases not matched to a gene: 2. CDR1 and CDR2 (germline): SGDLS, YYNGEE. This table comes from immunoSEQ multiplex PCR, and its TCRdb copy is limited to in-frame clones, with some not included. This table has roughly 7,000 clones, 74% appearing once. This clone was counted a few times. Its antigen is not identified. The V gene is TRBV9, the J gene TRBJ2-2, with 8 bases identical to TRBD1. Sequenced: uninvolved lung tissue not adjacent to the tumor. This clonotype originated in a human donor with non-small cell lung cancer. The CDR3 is CASSGGTGNTGELFF. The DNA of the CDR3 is TGTGCCAGCAGCGGCGGGACAGGGAACACCGGGGAGCTGTTTTTT.